What follows are 25 T cell receptor beta chains derived from one specimen sequenced in a study of vaccination and CD4 T cells after COVID-19. Treatment specified: approximately nine-day PBMC culture with coronavirus spike peptide pools or control peptides (ViraFEST assay). Cultured CD4+ T cell DNA underwent sequencing with the Oncomine TCR Beta short-read assay. TCRdb reprocessed the PCR reads via MiXCR and lists one record per CDR3 protein. The table records 13,000 to 15,000 distinct CDR3 sequences, roughly 22% of them present only once. Their specific antigens are unknown. Specimen: CD4+ T cells from blood, cultured in vitro, collected before SARS-CoV-2 vaccination. Every receptor here comes from a human donor who received a COVID-19 vaccine.

The chain employs TRBV19 and TRBJ1-5, with 10 bases matching TRBD1. CDR3 length: 15 residues. CDR1 is LNHDA, CDR2 SQIVND, per germline (reference sequence). The trim removed 5 bases at V and 7 bases at J, leaving 8 bases unmatched. CDR3 nucleotide sequence: TGTGCCAGTAGTCTCCCGGGACAGGGGAGCCAGCCCCAGCATTTT. It specifies CASSLPGQGSQPQHF.

The gene calls are TRBV25-1 and TRBJ1-2; possibly TRBD1 for D (6 bases). The ends were cut back, 1 base at V and 6 bases at J, with 9 bases in the middle. The CDR3 runs 13 residues. From germline, CDR1 is MGHDK and CDR2 SYGVNS. CDR3 sequence: CASSESGADGYTF. CDR3 coding DNA: TGTGCCAGCAGTGAATCAGGGGCTGATGGCTACACCTTC.

This clonotype was observed a few times. The V call is TRBV5-1, the J call TRBJ2-2; D not certain. Trimming shortened V by 4 bases and J by 7 bases, and 11 bases separated the two germline ends. The CDR3 runs to 13 residues. Per germline, CDR1 SGHRS and CDR2 YFSETQ. The DNA of the CDR3 is TGCGCCAGCAGCCCAACCTTGAGCGGGGAGCTGTTTTTT. This translates into CASSPTLSGELFF.

This chain links TRBV20-1 with TRBJ2-3; D is perhaps TRBD2 (6 bases). The CDR3 contains 12 residues. Trimming removed 4 bases at V and 6 bases at J, with 11 bases between. Looked up from germline, CDR1 is DFQATT and CDR2 is SNEGSKA (reference sequence). The CDR3 DNA reads as TGCAGTGCTAAGGGAGGATCGGATACGCAGTATTTT. This gives the protein CSAKGGSDTQYF.

This chain uses TRBV5-4 with TRBJ2-1, with D possibly being TRBD1 or TRBD2 (5 bases each). V shed 1 base and J shed 6 bases, with 14 bases lying between them. Per germline, CDR1 SGHNT and CDR2 YYREEE (reference sequence). CDR3 size: 15 residues. The CDR3 nucleotides are TGTGCCAGCAGCTTGCAGTCGGCAGGGAGCAATGAGCAGTTCTTC. It codes for CASSLQSAGSNEQFF.

There are a few counts of this clonotype. The chain is built from TRBV20-1 and TRBJ2-1; D may be TRBD1 (5 bases). This CDR3 is built from 12 residues. V lost 3 bases to trimming and J lost 5 bases, with 8 bases between them. Germline loops: CDR1 DFQATT, CDR2 SNEGSKA (reference sequence). The CDR3 region is CSASLDNNEQFF. DNA of the CDR3: TGCAGTGCTAGTTTGGACAACAATGAGCAGTTCTTC.

A few counts support this clonotype. The V and J genes are TRBV11-2 and TRBJ1-1; D gene uncertain. V lost 6 bases, J lost 4 bases, and 15 bases lay in between. CDR3 length: 14 residues. CDR1 and CDR2 (germline): SGHAT, FQNNGV. The CDR3 nucleotides read TGTGCCAGCAGTCAACGGGGAAGCGGCACTGAAGCTTTCTTT. It codes for CASSQRGSGTEAFF.

This sequence joins TRBV19 and TRBJ2-7; D gene ambiguous. CDR1 and CDR2 (germline): LNHDA, SQIVND (reference sequence). V dropped 5 bases and J dropped 3 bases, with 14 bases sitting between them. The CDR3 is made up of 14 amino acids. CDR3 coding DNA: TGTGCCAGTAGTCCCCAACTGAGGAGCTACGAGCAGTACTTC. Translation gives CASSPQLRSYEQYF.

Only a few counts were recorded for this clonotype. V is TRBV6-1 and J is TRBJ1-2, with no clear D. Trimming removed 6 bases at V and 1 base at J, with 9 bases between. This CDR3 has 13 amino acids. Germline loops: CDR1 MNHNS, CDR2 SASEGT. The CDR3 protein is CASRRDGNYGYTF. The CDR3 region has the DNA TGTGCCAGCAGGAGAGACGGTAACTATGGCTACACCTTC.

By sample share, this clonotype is medium-sized. This chain links TRBV24-1 with TRBJ2-3; the D is unclear. This CDR3 contains 13 residues. The V gene lost 12 bases and the J gene lost 1 base, with 13 bases spanning the gap. CDR1 and CDR2 from the germline V gene are KGHDR and SFDVKD. CDR3 residues: CAVHARGTDTQYF. The DNA of the CDR3 is TGTGCCGTCCACGCCCGGGGCACAGATACGCAGTATTTT.

This clonotype was seen only once. The chain combines TRBV2 with TRBJ1-3, with D uncertain. V was cut by 3 bases and J by 0 bases, with 9 bases left in between. Germline CDR1 and CDR2: SNHLY and FYNNEI. The CDR3 is 15 residues long. The CDR3 is CASSDRGSSGNTIYF. The CDR3 DNA reads as TGTGCCAGCAGTGACCGGGGTTCCTCTGGAAACACCATATATTTT.

The rearrangement joins TRBV5-4 to TRBJ1-5, with D possibly TRBD1 on 5 matching bases. V lost 1 base to trimming and J lost 4 bases, with 12 bases between them. There are 15 residues in the CDR3. Germline V lookup: CDR1 SGHNT, CDR2 YYREEE (reference sequence). The chain's CDR3 is CASSLSTEMNQPQHF. In DNA form, the CDR3 reads TGTGCCAGCAGCTTGTCGACAGAGATGAATCAGCCCCAGCATTTT.

This sequence joins TRBV7-9 and TRBJ1-1; tentatively, D is TRBD1 (5 bases). The CDR3 sequence is 14 residues long. Between the trimmed V and J ends, which lost 3 bases and 0 bases, there was a span of 8 bases. Germline assignment: CDR1 SEHNR and CDR2 FQNEAQ (reference sequence). CDR3 residues: CASSFGAMNTEAFF. The CDR3 region has the DNA TGTGCCAGCAGCTTTGGGGCCATGAACACTGAAGCTTTCTTT.

This clonotype was picked up a small number of times. The V and J genes are TRBV30 and TRBJ2-1; tentative D call: TRBD2 (7 bases). CDR1 is GTSNPN and CDR2 is SVGIG in the germline V gene (reference sequence). The CDR3 spans 16 residues. Trimming shortened V by 0 bases and J by 2 bases, and 14 bases separated the two germline ends. The CDR3 loop reads CAWSVRGGPTYNEQFF. CDR3 sequence (DNA): TGTGCCTGGAGTGTAAGGGGGGGGCCCACCTACAATGAGCAGTTCTTC. Full variable domain (rest looked up from reference TRBV30 and TRBJ2-1): SQTIHQWPATLVQPVGSPLSLECTVEGTSNPNLYWYRQAAGRGLQLLFYSVGIGQISSEVPQNLSASRPQDRQFILSSKKLLLSDSGFYLCAWSVRGGPTYNEQFFGPGTRLTVL.

The sample holds a few counts of this clonotype. J is TRBJ1-2 and V is TRBV19; D gene uncertain. Trimming removed 7 bases from V and 3 bases from J, with 12 bases in between. In germline, CDR1 is LNHDA, CDR2 SQIVND (reference sequence). The CDR3 extends over 13 amino acids. The CDR3 spells CASTPQSYYGYTF. The CDR3 coding sequence is TGTGCCAGTACCCCTCAGTCTTACTATGGCTACACCTTC.

This clonotype occurred a few times. The chain has TRBV6-1 and TRBJ1-5, with TRBD1 as a possible D gene (5 bases). V lost 6 bases, J lost 0 bases, and 15 bases lay in between. Germline CDR1 reads MNHNS; CDR2 reads SASEGT. This CDR3 region has 16 residues. The CDR3 DNA reads TGTGCCAGCAGGGACACTACAGGACATAGCAATCAGCCCCAGCATTTT. Amino acids: CASRDTTGHSNQPQHF.

The chain recombines TRBV21-1 with TRBJ1-3; no check of the table's D call, TRBD1, against the DNA was made. TRBV21-1 is given as a pseudogene. The CDR3 is 20 amino acids. The CDR3 spells CASSKPNVSTGSVSGNTIYF. Here the CDR3 DNA reads TGTGCCAGCAGCAAGCCAAACGTCTCGACAGGCAGTGTCTCTGGAAACACCATATATTTT.

The rearrangement uses TRBV29-1 and TRBJ1-1; no clear D. This CDR3 spans 12 amino acids. The ends were cut back, 1 base at V and 2 bases at J, with 5 bases in the middle. The germline V gene has CDR1 SQVTM and CDR2 ANQGSEA. CDR3 sequence (DNA): TGCAGCGTTGAAGGCCAAAACACTGAAGCTTTCTTT. Translation gives CSVEGQNTEAFF.

This clonotype was counted only a few times. The rearrangement uses TRBV7-9 and TRBJ2-3, with 7 bases lining up with TRBD1. J gave up 6 bases and V 5 bases, and 8 bases lay outside the gene matches. The CDR3 contains 14 residues. CDR1 is SEHNR and CDR2 is FQNEAQ in the germline V gene (reference sequence). The CDR3 coding sequence is TGTGCCAGCAGCCAACGACAGGGACGGGATACGCAGTATTTT. It yields the protein CASSQRQGRDTQYF.

This clonotype was found a few times. This rearrangement joins TRBV24-1 to TRBJ1-3; D call uncertain. The V and J ends lost 4 bases and 7 bases respectively, with 10 bases between them. Per the germline V gene, CDR1 is KGHDR and CDR2 is SFDVKD. The CDR3 is made up of 13 amino acids. The CDR3 sequence: CATSDPGRNTIYF. CDR3 DNA: TGTGCCACCAGTGACCCCGGGAGGAACACCATATATTTT.

V gene TRBV6-1 combines with J gene TRBJ2-7; the D gene is possibly TRBD2 (6 bases). Looked up from germline, CDR1 is MNHNS and CDR2 is SASEGT. CDR3 size: 15 residues. The V gene lost 3 bases and the J gene lost 4 bases, with 16 bases spanning the gap. The CDR3 DNA sequence: TGTGCCAGCAGTGATCGGCCAGGAGGGCTTTACGAGCAGTACTTC. This sequence encodes CASSDRPGGLYEQYF.

The chain uses TRBV12-3 or TRBV12-4 and TRBJ2-3, with 9 nucleotides matching TRBD1. The V and J ends lost 6 bases and 5 bases, in that order; junction bases with no gene match: 6. The CDR3 runs 14 residues. CDR3 amino acids: CASRGQGWGDTQYF. CDR3 coding DNA: TGTGCCAGCAGGGGACAGGGTTGGGGAGATACGCAGTATTTT.

The chain employs TRBV12-5 and TRBJ2-5, with 9 bases aligning to TRBD1. Per germline, CDR1 LGHNT and CDR2 FRNRAP. The CDR3 consists of 15 residues. Trimming at V came to 5 bases and at J to 2 bases, leaving 6 bases not matched to a gene. The CDR3 region has the DNA TGTGCTAGTGGTCCGGGGACAGGGATTCAAGAGACCCAGTACTTC. Encoded protein: CASGPGTGIQETQYF. The variable domain in full, with the rest retrieved from reference TRBV12-5 and TRBJ2-5, is DARVTQTPRHKVTEMGQEVTMRCQPILGHNTVFWYRQTMMQGLELLAYFRNRAPLDDSGMPKDRFSAEMPDATLATLKIQPSEPRDSAVYFCASGPGTGIQETQYFGPGTRLLVL.

The chain uses TRBV28 and TRBJ2-3; 8 bases line up with TRBD2. The germline CDR1 and CDR2 sequences are MDHEN and SYDVKM. J gave up 5 bases and V 5 bases, and 15 bases lay outside the gene matches. CDR3 length: 17 residues. This CDR3 reads CASSPSTIGLAQDTQYF. Here the CDR3 DNA reads TGTGCCAGCAGTCCCTCCACAATCGGACTAGCCCAAGATACGCAGTATTTT. Supplemented by reference TRBV28 and TRBJ2-3, the full variable domain reads DVKVTQSSRYLVKRTGEKVFLECVQDMDHENMFWYRQDPGLGLRLIYFSYDVKMKEKGDIPEGYSVSREKKERFSLILESASTNQTSMYLCASSPSTIGLAQDTQYFGPGTRLTVL.

This clonotype was counted a few times. The CDR3 loop reads CAWSFGGAEWSGAFF. CDR3 in DNA: TGTGCCTGGAGTTTCGGGGGAGCAGAGTGGTCGGGAGCTTTCTTT. The gene calls are TRBV30 and TRBJ1-1; D might be TRBD1 (5 bases). This CDR3 spans 15 amino acids. CDR1 is GTSNPN and CDR2 is SVGIG in the germline V gene (reference sequence). Trimming took 2 bases from V and 10 from J, leaving 23 bases between them.